Shown below are 3 T cell receptor beta chains from a single sample sequenced in a study of blood T cell repertoires in COVID-19. The protocol was immunoSEQ multiplex PCR, while the TCRdb copy is restricted to in-frame clones and leaves out a portion. In the table there are under 250,000 clones, 65% to 85% of which are singletons. The material sequenced was PBMCs or T cells enriched from blood (not recorded which). The receptor set was obtained from a young man with acute COVID-19.

This clone has a count of ten or more. The CDR3 loop reads CASSSTSGEGNEQYF. The CDR3, as DNA: TGTGCCAGCAGTTCGACTAGCGGGGAAGGGAACGAGCAGTACTTC. The rearrangement joins TRBV6-4 to TRBJ2-7; TRBD2 matches 11 bases. CDR1 and CDR2 (germline): MRHNA, SNTAGT. The CDR3 runs to 15 residues. V was pared by 5 bases and J by 5 bases, with 8 bases of the junction left unmatched.

A word on this clone: At the DNA level, this CDR3 is encoded by other sequences in the same sample as well. This rearrangement joins TRBV19 to TRBJ1-5; 10 nucleotides agree with TRBD1. The germline V gene has CDR1 LNHDA and CDR2 SQIVND (reference sequence). The CDR3 has 14 residues. With V trimmed by 7 bases and J by 4 bases, 4 bases remained unmatched. DNA for the CDR3: TGTGCCAGTACCAGGACAGGGGGGAATCAGCCCCAGCATTTT. This encodes CASTRTGGNQPQHF.

The chain combines TRBV3-1 (or the pseudogene TRBV3-2) with TRBJ1-2; TRBD1 agrees at 8 bases. V shed 8 bases and J 8 bases; nucleotides not matched to a gene: 4. Germline V gene data show CDR1 as LGHDT and CDR2 as YNNKEL (reference sequence). The CDR3 spans 11 residues. The CDR3 spells CASGQGQGYTF. For the CDR3, the DNA is TGTGCCAGCGGACAGGGACAGGGCTACACCTTC.